The 32 T cell receptor beta chains presented below share a single source sample, sequenced in a study of tumor and adjacent non-tumor tissue in lung cancer. A modified ARM-PCR protocol with three rounds of nested PCR amplified TCRbeta. TCRdb re-derived calls from the multiplex PCR reads in MiXCR, one entry per CDR3 protein. The repertoire holds approximately 150,000 distinct CDR3 sequences, around 65% seen once, with 15% to 20% in the top ten. No cell sorting was done before RNA was extracted from the tissue. Sequencing input: lung tumor tissue. The receptors shown here come from a man aged 55 to 69 with small cell lung cancer.

This chain uses TRBV6-2 or TRBV6-3 with TRBJ2-7; 9 bases map to TRBD2. Losses at the gene ends were 1 base for V and 5 bases for J; bases not matched to a gene: 3. CDR3 length: 14 amino acids. The germline V gene has CDR1 MNHEY and CDR2 SVGEGT. In nucleotides, the CDR3 is TGTGCCAGCAGTTACTGGGGACTAGCAGACGAGCAGTACTTC. This sequence encodes CASSYWGLADEQYF.

The chain uses TRBV4-1 and TRBJ2-2, with D tentatively TRBD1 (6 bases). Looked up from germline, CDR1 is MGHRA and CDR2 is YSYEKL. This CDR3 is built from 19 residues. V lost 2 bases, J lost 0 bases, and 19 bases lay in between. The CDR3 region has the DNA TGCGCCAGCAGCCAAATGGGAGTAGTGGGACACGCGAACACCGGGGAGCTGTTTTTT. It is translated as CASSQMGVVGHANTGELFF.

Of note for this clonotype: Without the conserved terminal phenylalanine or tryptophan, this CDR3 likely stems from a read error. This rearrangement joins TRBV11-2 to TRBJ2-1; TRBD2 is a possible D gene (6 bases). The germline V gene encodes CDR1 SGHAT and CDR2 FQNNGV. With 3 bases removed from V and 10 bases from J, the gap between germline ends came to 19 bases. This CDR3 contains 15 residues. The CDR3 region has the DNA TGTGCCAGCAGCTTTGGGGGAGTTAGGGGAGGCGAGCAGTTCATC. This translates into CASSFGGVRGGEQFI.

Regarding this clonotype: This may be a read error, as it is one base from a much larger clone. This rearrangement joins TRBV20-1 to TRBJ2-1; TRBD2 matches 7 bases. Germline trimming cut 3 bases from V and 7 bases from J; bases unmatched to any gene: 12. This CDR3 contains 15 residues. Germline lookup yields CDR1 DFQATT and CDR2 SNEGSKA (reference sequence). The CDR3 loop is CSARRLAVSGNEQFF. The CDR3 coding sequence is TGCAGTGCTAGGCGTCTAGCGGTGAGTGGGAATGAGCAGTTCTTC.

This chain links TRBV29-1 with TRBJ2-3; D possibly corresponds to TRBD2 (6 bases). Trimming removed 7 bases from V and 5 bases from J, with 22 bases in between. Per germline, CDR1 SQVTM and CDR2 ANQGSEA. CDR3 length: 15 residues. In DNA, the CDR3 is TGCAGCGCCTCCCTGCAGCGGATGGGACTAGATACGCAGTATTTT. As protein: CSASLQRMGLDTQYF.

About this clonotype itself: A much larger clone differs from this one at a single base, so this may be a read error. This rearrangement joins TRBV6-1 to TRBJ2-5; 7 bases map to TRBD2. CDR1 and CDR2 (germline): MNHNS, SASEGT. The CDR3 sequence is 11 residues long. The CDR3 nucleotides read TGTGCCGGCAGGGAGGGGTCGACCCAGTACTTC. Translation gives CAGREGSTQYF.

As to this clonotype: This CDR3 fails to terminate in the conserved phenylalanine or tryptophan, so it likely reflects a read error. The chain joins TRBV29-1 to TRBJ2-1, with no clear D. V lost 4 bases and J 6 bases, leaving 4 bases between the germline ends. The germline V gene has CDR1 SQVTM and CDR2 ANQGSEA. The CDR3 covers 10 residues. In nucleotides, the CDR3 is TGCAGCGTTGGCGGCAATGAGCAGTTCCTC. It translates to CSVGGNEQFL.

Regarding this clonotype: This may be a read error: a much more frequent sequence differs by one nucleotide. The rearrangement links TRBV4-1 to TRBJ2-3; D is unclear. Germline V lookup: CDR1 MGHRA, CDR2 YSYEKL. This CDR3 has 13 residues. The DNA of the CDR3 is TGCACCAGCAGCCAAGGAGAATGGGGTACGCAGTATTTT. Its translation is CTSSQGEWGTQYF.

As regards this clonotype: An end of the junction differs from the germline gene, which may be a read error. The CDR3 loop is CSASRTGFRDEQLF. The CDR3, as DNA: TGCAGTGCATCGCGGACAGGCTTTAGGGATGAGCAGCTCTTC. The chain links TRBV20-1 to TRBJ2-1; 7 bases fit TRBD1. The germline CDR1 and CDR2 sequences are DFQATT and SNEGSKA (reference sequence). The CDR3 is 14 amino acids.

As concerns this clonotype: A read error may account for a junction end that differs from germline. The genes are TRBV6-5 and TRBJ1-6, with a tentative D call TRBD1 (5 bases). The CDR3 has 16 residues. Germline values: CDR1 MNHEY, CDR2 SVGAGI. The CDR3 sequence: CASSYGVGGVSSPLHF. The CDR3 DNA is TGTGCCAGCAGTTACGGTGTTGGGGGAGTTAGTTCACCTCTCCACTTT.

V usage is TRBV5-5 and J usage is TRBJ2-1, with 10 bases aligning to TRBD1. Germline V gene data show CDR1 as SGHKS and CDR2 as YYEKEE (reference sequence). The CDR3 has 15 residues. The V segment lost 4 bases and the J segment 7 bases; nucleotides outside the gene matches: 8. The CDR3 spells CASSSGTGVMNEQFF. Here the CDR3 DNA reads TGTGCCAGCAGCAGCGGGACAGGGGTAATGAATGAGCAGTTCTTC. Full variable domain (outside the CDR3, taken from reference TRBV5-5 and TRBJ2-1): DAGVTQSPTHLIKTRGQQVTLRCSPISGHKSVSWYQQVLGQGPQFIFQYYEKEERGRGNFPDRFSARQFPNYSSELNVNALLLGDSALYLCASSSGTGVMNEQFFGPGTRLTVL.

This clonotype came up a few times. V gene TRBV11-3 combines with J gene TRBJ2-3; D is uncertain. This CDR3 is 11 amino acids long. Germline V gives CDR1 SGHNT, CDR2 YENEEA. CDR3 residues: CACSLGNTQYF. CDR3 in DNA: TGTGCATGCAGCTTAGGGAATACGCAGTATTTT.

This clonotype showed up many times. The V gene is TRBV7-3, the J gene TRBJ2-3, with TRBD2 matching over 7 bases. Germline assignment: CDR1 SGHTA and CDR2 FQGTGA. V lost 5 bases and J lost 2; bases outside the gene matches: 4. The CDR3 runs 14 residues. CDR3 loop: CASSGGGFTDTQYF. As DNA, the CDR3 is TGTGCCAGCAGCGGGGGGGGGTTCACAGATACGCAGTATTTT.

A word on this clonotype: At one of its ends the junction is not consistent with the germline gene, which may arise from a read error. This sequence joins TRBV11-1 and TRBJ2-1; no firm D call. Germline V gives CDR1 SGHAT, CDR2 FQDESV (reference sequence). The CDR3 loop spans 14 amino acids. CDR3 in amino acids: CAISPFVRFDEQSF. The CDR3 nucleotides read TGCGCCATCAGCCCCTTTGTCAGATTCGATGAGCAGTCCTTC.

This clonotype was detected once. The junction departs from the called germline gene at one end, perhaps through a read error. CDR3 protein: CVSSYSIRIQGLGEQYF. The CDR3 DNA reads as TGTGTCAGCAGTTACTCGATACGGATACAAGGGTTAGGGGAGCAGTACTTC. V is TRBV6-6 and J is TRBJ2-7; D remains ambiguous. The CDR3 runs 17 residues. Germline CDR1 MNHNY, CDR2 SVGAGI (reference sequence).

The gene calls are TRBV11-3 and TRBJ2-1, with a possible D match to TRBD2 (6 bases). CDR1 and CDR2 (germline): SGHNT, YENEEA. Trimming removed 6 bases from V and 8 bases from J, with 23 bases in between. The CDR3 has 16 residues. This chain's CDR3 is CASSLSGRTGYDEQFF. The CDR3 coding sequence is TGTGCCAGCAGTTTGAGCGGGCGGACGGGTTACGATGAGCAGTTCTTC.

This clonotype was seen ten or more times. This chain joins TRBV7-9 and TRBJ1-1; maybe TRBD1 (6 bases). The V end was cut by 6 bases, the J end by 1 base, with 12 bases between. This CDR3 is 14 amino acids long. Per germline, CDR1 SEHNR and CDR2 FQNEAQ (reference sequence). CDR3 amino acids: CASRPTGWNTEAFF. The CDR3 DNA reads TGTGCCAGCAGGCCGACAGGATGGAACACTGAAGCTTTCTTT.

Worth noting for this clonotype: A much more abundant neighbour one base away suggests this may be a read error. The genes are TRBV6-5 and TRBJ2-3; a possible D gene is TRBD1 (6 bases). V was clipped by 0 bases and J by 2 bases, with 9 bases between them. The CDR3 contains 15 residues. Germline values: CDR1 MNHEY, CDR2 SVGAGI. The CDR3 DNA is TGTGCCAGCAGTTACTCGGGACAATTCACAGATACGCAGTATTTT. This codes for CASSYSGQFTDTQYF.

The chain links TRBV6-1 to TRBJ2-3, with D possibly TRBD1 on 6 matching bases. This CDR3 spans 13 amino acids. Per germline, CDR1 MNHNS and CDR2 SASEGT. Trimming took 5 bases from V and 3 from J, leaving 9 bases between them. CDR3 in DNA: TGTGCCAGCAGTATTCAGGGGACAGATACGCAGTATTTT. It is translated as CASSIQGTDTQYF.

V usage is TRBV6-5 and J usage is TRBJ1-5; D possibly uses TRBD1 or TRBD2 (6 bases each). The J call may be in error: the DNA end matches TRBJ2-3 better. The germline V gene encodes CDR1 MNHEY and CDR2 SVGAGI. The CDR3 spans 14 residues. CDR3 nucleotides: TGTGCCAGCAGCCCCCGGGGGCGTAATCAGCCCCAGTATTTT. It yields the protein CASSPRGRNQPQYF.

As for this clonotype: A read error may be the cause here, since a much bigger clone is one base away. The V gene is TRBV20-1, the J gene TRBJ2-3; D unclear. CDR1 is DFQATT and CDR2 is SNEGSKA in the germline V gene (reference sequence). CDR3 length equals 13 residues. As DNA, the CDR3 is TGCAGTGTTAGACCGTCGGGCACAGATACGCAGTATTTT. It yields the protein CSVRPSGTDTQYF.

This clonotype was counted between two and nine times. This chain uses TRBV7-2 with TRBJ2-5; 11 bases map to TRBD2. CDR3 length equals 15 residues. J lost 5 bases, V lost 6 bases, and 8 bases had no gene match. CDR1 and CDR2 (germline): SGHTA, FQGNSA. CDR3 DNA: TGTGCCAGCAGATATAGCGGGAGGGCCGTTGAGACCCAGTACTTC. Translation gives CASRYSGRAVETQYF.

In the case of this clonotype: A much larger clone is a single base away; this may be a read error. The CDR3 here is CSSRDHSSGYSYNEQFF. The DNA for the CDR3 is TGCAGTTCTAGAGATCATAGTAGCGGTTACTCCTACAATGAGCAGTTCTTC. The chain carries TRBV20-1 and TRBJ2-1; tentative D call: TRBD2 (6 bases). The CDR3 contains 17 residues. Germline V CDR1 and CDR2: DFQATT, SNEGSKA (reference sequence).

V gene TRBV6-1 combines with J gene TRBJ1-1; D call uncertain. The V gene's germline CDR1 is MNHNS and CDR2 SASEGT. CDR3 length equals 13 residues. V gave up 6 bases and J gave up 1 base, with 9 bases separating them. DNA of the CDR3: TGTGCCAGCAGAACTCATGGGAACACTGAAGCTTTCTTT. It specifies CASRTHGNTEAFF.

As regards this clonotype: The junction departs from germline at one end; a sequencing error may be responsible. The chain combines TRBV6-1 with TRBJ2-3, with D possibly being TRBD2 (5 bases). This CDR3 has 16 amino acids. Germline V CDR1 and CDR2: MNHNS, SASEGT. This chain's CDR3 is CASSIGRGRGTDTQYF. For the CDR3, the DNA is TGTGCCAGCAGTATAGGCCGGGGTCGCGGCACAGACACGCAGTATTTT.

The chain carries TRBV20-1 and TRBJ2-3; 8 nucleotides agree with TRBD2. Per the germline V gene, CDR1 is DFQATT and CDR2 is SNEGSKA (reference sequence). Trimming cost V 3 bases and J 3 bases; bases outside gene matches: 8. The CDR3 length is 15 residues. The CDR3 protein is CSARETSGHTDTQYF. The CDR3 coding sequence is TGCAGTGCTAGGGAAACTAGCGGACATACAGATACGCAGTATTTT.

This clonotype was seen just once. The V gene is TRBV27, the J gene TRBJ2-5, with D hard to call. Germline V CDR1 and CDR2: MNHEY, SMNVEV (reference sequence). The ends were cut back, 5 bases at V and 0 bases at J, with 10 bases in the middle. CDR3 length equals 14 residues. CDR3 loop: CASSMEDYQETQYF. In nucleotides, the CDR3 is TGTGCCAGCAGTATGGAAGATTACCAAGAGACCCAGTACTTC.

This clonotype was observed a few times. This may be a read error: a much more frequent sequence differs by one nucleotide. The V call is TRBV11-2, the J call TRBJ1-5; no definite D call. This CDR3 has 13 amino acids. Germline V gene data show CDR1 as SGHAT and CDR2 as FQNNGV. CDR3 DNA sequence: TGTACCAGCAGCCTACATAGCAATCAGCCCCAGCATTTT. Protein product: CTSSLHSNQPQHF.

Of note for this clonotype: This may come from a read error, since a much larger clone is one base off. V is TRBV11-2 and J is TRBJ2-5; weak D call: TRBD1 (5 bases). The CDR3 is made up of 19 amino acids. Germline-derived CDR1 and CDR2 are SGHAT and FQNNGV. V was trimmed by 7 bases and J by 2 bases, leaving 29 bases between them. CDR3 protein: CASTPQVGSILLGQETQYF. The CDR3 bases are TGTGCCAGCACCCCACAGGTGGGGTCCATCCTATTAGGGCAAGAGACCCAGTACTTC.

Concerning this clonotype: A junction end diverges from the germline sequence, so it may reflect a read error. V gene TRBV11-2 combines with J gene TRBJ2-2; the D gene is possibly TRBD1 (6 bases). Germline V gene data show CDR1 as SGHAT and CDR2 as FQNNGV. The CDR3 loop spans 17 amino acids. The CDR3 reads CAGSFTLEGEYTGELFF. The CDR3 coding sequence is TGTGCCGGCAGCTTCACACTAGAGGGGGAATACACCGGGGAGCTGTTTTTT.

Of note for this clonotype: Its ends do not fully match the called genes, so a read error is possible. V gene TRBV4-2 combines with J gene TRBJ2-1; the match to TRBD2 covers 8 bases. Per germline, CDR1 LGHNA and CDR2 YNFKEQ. This CDR3 comprises 17 residues. CDR3 sequence reads: CASSPGIAGITYDEQFF. CDR3 nucleotide sequence: TGTGCCAGCAGCCCGGGAATAGCGGGAATCACCTACGATGAGCAGTTCTTC.

Points on this clonotype: The final CDR3 position lacks the conserved phenylalanine or tryptophan, pointing to a likely read error. V and J are TRBV12-3 or TRBV12-4 and TRBJ2-7; D is ambiguous. The germline V and J ends were trimmed by 1 base and 4 bases, with 5 bases remaining between them. This CDR3 contains 12 residues. The DNA of the CDR3 is TGTGCCAGCAGTTTAGTAAGTTACGAGCAGTACCTC. Encoded protein: CASSLVSYEQYL.